The 23 T cell receptor beta chains presented below share a single source sample, sequenced in a study of graft-versus-host responses after intestinal transplantation. These receptors have no known antigen. Profiled with immunoSEQ multiplex PCR; TCRdb holds only in-frame clones, not every one. This sample has 40,000 to 55,000 clones, with 95% found just once. Sample: unstimulated CD8+ T cells sorted from spleen or lymph node cells, taken before transplant. The receptors here all came from a human donor who was the organ donor for an intestinal transplant.

This chain links TRBV5-6 with TRBJ2-7; possibly TRBD2 for D (5 bases). Per germline, CDR1 SGHDT and CDR2 YYEEEE. The CDR3 covers 15 residues. V dropped 0 bases and J dropped 7 bases, with 17 bases sitting between them. This CDR3 is CASSLGLTYDSEQYF. For the CDR3, the DNA is TGTGCCAGCAGCTTGGGACTAACTTATGATTCGGAGCAGTACTTC.

This chain uses TRBV21-1 with TRBJ1-3. TRBV21-1 is listed as a pseudogene. The CDR3 has 14 amino acids. The CDR3 loop is CASSNLGSGNTIYF. CDR3 DNA: TGTGCCAGCAGCAATCTGGGATCTGGAAACACCATATATTTT.

The CDR3 DNA is TGTGCCAGCAGCTTGACAGGGACAGATACGCAGTATTTT. It is translated as CASSLTGTDTQYF. The chain combines TRBV5-6 with TRBJ2-3, with D possibly being TRBD1 (6 bases). This CDR3 is built from 13 residues. V dropped 1 base and J dropped 3 bases, with 6 bases sitting between them. CDR1 SGHDT and CDR2 YYEEEE come from the germline V gene. The whole variable domain, filled in from reference TRBV5-6 and TRBJ2-3, reads DAGVTQSPTHLIKTRGQQVTLRCSPKSGHDTVSWYQQALGQGPQFIFQYYEEEERQRGNFPDRFSGHQFPNYSSELNVNALLLGDSALYLCASSLTGTDTQYFGPGTRLTVL.

The V gene is TRBV9, the J gene TRBJ2-2; TRBD2 matches at 7 bases. CDR3 length: 16 residues. V shed 0 bases, J shed 2 bases, and the junction held 4 bases outside the gene matches. Germline assignment: CDR1 SGDLS and CDR2 YYNGEE. This chain's CDR3 is CASSVASGVNTGELFF. CDR3 DNA: TGTGCCAGCAGCGTAGCAAGCGGGGTTAACACCGGGGAGCTGTTTTTT.

The chain has TRBV19 and TRBJ2-5; 7 positions agree with TRBD1. The V segment lost 2 bases and the J segment 9 bases; nucleotides outside the gene matches: 3. CDR3 size: 12 residues. The germline V gene encodes CDR1 LNHDA and CDR2 SQIVND (reference sequence). CDR3 residues: CASSIPTGSQYF. In nucleotides, the CDR3 is TGTGCCAGTAGTATACCGACAGGGTCCCAGTACTTC.

The chain recombines TRBV6-6 with TRBJ1-5; possibly TRBD1 for D (5 bases). Germline CDR1 MNHNY, CDR2 SVGAGI (reference sequence). Trimming took off 2 bases at V and 2 bases at J, with 13 bases between the two ends. The CDR3 runs to 16 residues. CDR3 sequence: CASSYQGPRGNQPQHF. The CDR3 coding sequence is TGTGCCAGCAGTTACCAGGGTCCCCGGGGCAATCAGCCCCAGCATTTT.

The chain combines TRBV27 with TRBJ2-2, with TRBD1 as a possible D gene (6 bases). The length of the CDR3 is 17 residues. Germline V CDR1 and CDR2: MNHEY, SMNVEV (reference sequence). V was pared by 5 bases and J by 4 bases, with 20 bases between. The CDR3, as DNA: TGTGCCAGCAGTCCCACCGGGACACAAAGTCCCACCGGGGAGCTGTTTTTT. Protein: CASSPTGTQSPTGELFF.

The chain is built from TRBV6-1 and TRBJ1-1; tentative D call: TRBD1 (5 bases). The CDR3 contains 11 residues. Looked up from germline, CDR1 is MNHNS and CDR2 is SASEGT. V gave up 6 bases and J gave up 8 bases, with 10 bases separating them. CDR3 protein: CASRGRGEAFF. CDR3 coding DNA: TGTGCCAGCAGGGGGAGGGGAGAAGCTTTCTTT.

The V call is TRBV27, the J call TRBJ2-7; tentatively, D is TRBD2 (7 bases). The ends were cut back, 3 bases at V and 2 bases at J, with 11 bases in the middle. Germline V gene sequence: CDR1 MNHEY, CDR2 SMNVEV (reference sequence). CDR3 length equals 14 residues. CDR3 loop: CASSLGGATYEQYF. The CDR3 region has the DNA TGTGCCAGCAGTTTGGGGGGGGCTACCTACGAGCAGTACTTC.

The chain has TRBV9 and TRBJ2-2; tentative D call: TRBD1 (5 bases). The CDR3 is made up of 19 amino acids. Trimming took 0 bases from V and 2 from J, leaving 20 bases between them. Germline CDR1 reads SGDLS; CDR2 reads YYNGEE. In DNA form, the CDR3 reads TGTGCCAGCAGCGTAGATAGTAAGGGGTCTCGTGAAAACACCGGGGAGCTGTTTTTT. Translation: CASSVDSKGSRENTGELFF.

The chain employs TRBV18 and TRBJ2-7; D uncertain. Germline V gives CDR1 KGHSH, CDR2 LQKENI. CDR3 length: 17 residues. Trimming took off 1 base at V and 4 bases at J, with 20 bases between the two ends. The chain's CDR3 is CASSPRAPQDPRYEQYF. CDR3 DNA sequence: TGTGCCAGCTCACCACGTGCCCCCCAGGACCCCAGATACGAGCAGTACTTC.

The chain joins TRBV5-6 to TRBJ2-7, with D perhaps matching TRBD1 or TRBD2 (5 bases each). The CDR3 is 15 amino acids. Deletions cut 1 base from V and 2 bases from J, with 13 bases between. CDR1 is SGHDT, CDR2 YYEEEE, per germline. CDR3 sequence: CASSLKGARAYEQYF. The CDR3 DNA is TGTGCCAGCAGCTTGAAAGGGGCGCGGGCCTACGAGCAGTACTTC.

The V call is TRBV5-5, the J call TRBJ2-4, with TRBD1 identical over 9 bases. J lost 0 bases, V lost 3 bases, and 16 bases had no gene match. This CDR3 has 20 residues. Germline CDR1 is SGHKS and CDR2 is YYEKEE (reference sequence). The CDR3 sequence is CASSSIVSGQGPIAKNIQYF. The CDR3 region has the DNA TGTGCCAGCAGCTCTATCGTGTCGGGACAGGGTCCTATAGCCAAAAACATTCAGTACTTC. Using reference TRBV5-5 and TRBJ2-4 for the parts outside the CDR3, the full variable domain is DAGVTQSPTHLIKTRGQQVTLRCSPISGHKSVSWYQQVLGQGPQFIFQYYEKEERGRGNFPDRFSARQFPNYSSELNVNALLLGDSALYLCASSSIVSGQGPIAKNIQYFGAGTRLSVL.

The chain is built from TRBV4-1 and TRBJ1-3, with no clear D. CDR3 length equals 14 residues. The V and J ends lost 4 bases and 3 bases respectively, with 10 bases between them. Germline CDR1 and CDR2: MGHRA and YSYEKL. In DNA, the CDR3 is TGCGCCAGCAGCCCGACTGATAATGGAAACACCATATATTTT. Translation: CASSPTDNGNTIYF.

This clone was counted once. The V call is TRBV4-2, the J call TRBJ1-2; D remains unclear. The CDR3 contains 14 residues. Per germline, CDR1 LGHNA and CDR2 YNFKEQ. With 0 bases removed from V and 4 bases from J, the gap between germline ends came to 9 bases. The CDR3, as DNA: TGTGCCAGCAGCCAAGAAGGCCAGATCTATGGCTACACCTTC. It yields the protein CASSQEGQIYGYTF.

V gene TRBV19 combines with J gene TRBJ2-1, with unresolved D. The germline V and J ends were trimmed by 6 bases and 8 bases, with 17 bases remaining between them. The CDR3 loop spans 14 amino acids. Germline CDR1 is LNHDA and CDR2 is SQIVND (reference sequence). The DNA of the CDR3 is TGTGCCAGTAGCCAACGCACAGTAGACGATGAGCAGTTCTTC. This encodes CASSQRTVDDEQFF.

The genes are TRBV29-1 and TRBJ2-5; tentatively, D is TRBD1 (6 bases). Germline CDR1 SQVTM, CDR2 ANQGSEA. V was pared by 6 bases and J by 5 bases, with 16 bases between. This CDR3 has 13 residues. The chain's CDR3 is CSVRDQGKETQYF. Here the CDR3 DNA reads TGCAGCGTCCGGGATCAGGGGAAGGAGACCCAGTACTTC.

This clone appeared a single time. CDR3 in amino acids: CASSLIAGPRLETQYF. DNA for the CDR3: TGTGCCAGCAGTTTAATAGCGGGGCCGCGTTTAGAGACCCAGTACTTC. The V gene is TRBV27, the J gene TRBJ2-5; TRBD2 matches at 8 bases. The CDR3 length is 16 residues. Germline V gives CDR1 MNHEY, CDR2 SMNVEV (reference sequence). The trim removed 2 bases at V and 4 bases at J, leaving 9 bases unmatched.

The CDR3 DNA reads TGTGCCAGCAGCTTCTCCCTCGGGGCAGCAAACACCGGGGAGCTGTTTTTT. Encoded protein: CASSFSLGAANTGELFF. The rearrangement uses TRBV7-2 and TRBJ2-2; D is perhaps TRBD1 or TRBD2 (5 bases each). The germline gives CDR1 SGHTA, CDR2 FQGNSA. The CDR3 totals 17 residues. V was trimmed by 3 bases and J by 2 bases, leaving 16 bases between them.

This clone was seen only once. This chain links TRBV28 with TRBJ2-3; 11 bases fit TRBD2. The germline V gene encodes CDR1 MDHEN and CDR2 SYDVKM. This CDR3 has 16 residues. The trim removed 4 bases at V and 2 bases at J, leaving 5 bases unmatched. The chain's CDR3 is CASSSRLAGLTDTQYF. In DNA form, the CDR3 reads TGTGCCAGCAGTTCACGACTAGCGGGACTCACAGATACGCAGTATTTT.

The gene calls are TRBV5-6 and TRBJ2-1; 11 nucleotides agree with TRBD1. V lost 3 bases and J lost 7; bases outside the gene matches: 6. There are 15 residues in the CDR3. The germline V gene encodes CDR1 SGHDT and CDR2 YYEEEE. This chain's CDR3 is CASSYGQGAGNEQFF. As DNA, the CDR3 is TGTGCCAGCAGCTACGGACAGGGGGCAGGGAATGAGCAGTTCTTC.

The chain has TRBV7-9 and TRBJ2-5, with D unresolved. Germline CDR1 and CDR2: SEHNR and FQNEAQ (reference sequence). The CDR3 runs to 13 residues. Trimming removed 5 bases from V and 2 bases from J, with 9 bases in between. The CDR3 bases are TGTGCCAGCAGCCAGACGGAGCAAGAGACCCAGTACTTC. Protein product: CASSQTEQETQYF.

The chain couples TRBV5-8 to TRBJ2-5, with D possibly matching TRBD2 (5 bases). V dropped 4 bases and J dropped 2 bases, with 12 bases sitting between them. Germline V gene lookup returns CDR1 SGHTS and CDR2 YDEGEE. CDR3 length: 14 amino acids. In DNA form, the CDR3 reads TGTGCCAGCAGCCCGGAGGCACATCAAGAGACCCAGTACTTC. Its translation: CASSPEAHQETQYF.